This T cell receptor (beta chain) was documented in a study of tumor-infiltrating lymphocytes in primary liver carcinoma. Study findings and constraints: Tumor tissue displayed a significantly greater top-250-clone fraction than blood (p = 0.039). Presence in all five tumor regions was observed for only about 7.5-24% of top clones. It was tumor-adjacent and tumor-blood pairs that overlapped less than tumor region pairs did.

With regard to this clonotype: The antigen is undetermined. One junction end disagrees with the germline gene, perhaps due to a read error.

Extraction of RNA together with DNA used about 17-30 mg of unsorted bulk tissue. The CDR3 is made up of 16 amino acids. The germline CDR1 and CDR2 sequences are MGHRA and YSYEKL. TCR beta cDNA was reverse-transcribed from approximately 0.45 ug of total RNA. The reaction used a constant-region primer and ProtoScript II reverse transcriptase. Three nested multiplex PCR rounds, a slightly modified ARM-PCR, produced the libraries for TCR beta. The study ran its first two PCR rounds for around 10 cycles each, using TRBV1-TRBV30 forward primers and a C-beta reverse primer. TCRdb re-derived calls from the multiplex PCR reads in MiXCR, one entry per CDR3 protein. The sample consists of under 30,000 distinct CDR3 sequences, 60% to 85% of them appearing once.

The sequence came from a middle-aged man with primary liver carcinoma and hepatitis B virus infection. Sequencing input: liver tumor tissue from sampling region 3. Subset of the sample: tumor region T3, left-lateral pole. The gene calls are TRBV4-1 and TRBJ2-2; 10 bases fit TRBD1. The CDR3 DNA sequence: TGTGCCAGCAACGATCTGGACAGGGGGTTAACCAGGGTGCTGTTTTTT. This sequence encodes CASNDLDRGLTRVLFF.